The entry below describes one TCR beta chain. What it binds is not known. This sample was taken from a study of vaccination effects on CD4 cells after COVID-19. Study overall: Participants got two doses of BNT162b2 or mRNA-1273 vaccine. Study observations and caveats: Clones induced by infection and by vaccine showed marked clonal contraction late after vaccination.

ViraFEST assay sequencing came after antigen-specific CD4+ T cells were expanded with viral peptide pools. A 10-day culture period preceded the isolation of CD4+ T cells. Having tested negative for nucleocapsid antibodies, the vaccine recipients showed no prior SARS-CoV-2 infection. Repertoires were generated with immunoSEQ multiplex PCR, while TCRdb's copy carries only in-frame clones and drops some. The data show under 80,000 clones, about 74% seen once. Sequencing was performed on CD4+ T cells from PBMCs cultured with HCoV-229E spike peptides, taken before COVID-19 vaccination. This receptor was taken from a human donor who received a COVID-19 vaccine.

CDR3 coding DNA: TGTGCCAGCAGTCCCAGAGTACGAGGGCGCCGAGACTATGGCTACACCTTC. Encoded protein: CASSPRVRGRRDYGYTF. The rearrangement uses TRBV6-2 or TRBV6-3 and TRBJ1-2, with D hard to call. Trimming stripped 5 bases from V and 3 bases from J, with 22 bases between. Germline-derived CDR1 and CDR2 are MNHEY and SVGEGT. CDR3 length: 17 amino acids.